This T cell receptor (beta chain) stems from a study of response to subunit inactivated influenza vaccine. Whole-study findings and limits: After each seasonal influenza vaccination, few new T cells are recruited, the authors suggested.

TCRdb recomputed calls from the RT-PCR reads with MiXCR, one row per CDR3 protein. The table lists 530,000 or so distinct CDR3 sequences, about 12% of them singletons, with roughly 10% in the top ten. This clonotype was counted at least ten times. The antigen is unknown. Germline-derived CDR1 and CDR2 are SEHNR and FQNEAQ (reference sequence). The junction had 7 bases not matched to a gene; V was cut back by 1 base and J by 3 bases. The CDR3 runs to 16 residues. V usage is TRBV7-9 and J usage is TRBJ2-3, with 7 bases fitting TRBD1. This sample comprised PBMCs from blood, obtained on the day of vaccination. The TCR was taken from a man aged 45 to 65 who received an inactivated influenza vaccine. The CDR3 loop is CASSLGHSGGTDTQYF. The CDR3 coding sequence is TGTGCCAGCAGCTTAGGTCATTCAGGGGGTACAGATACGCAGTATTTT.